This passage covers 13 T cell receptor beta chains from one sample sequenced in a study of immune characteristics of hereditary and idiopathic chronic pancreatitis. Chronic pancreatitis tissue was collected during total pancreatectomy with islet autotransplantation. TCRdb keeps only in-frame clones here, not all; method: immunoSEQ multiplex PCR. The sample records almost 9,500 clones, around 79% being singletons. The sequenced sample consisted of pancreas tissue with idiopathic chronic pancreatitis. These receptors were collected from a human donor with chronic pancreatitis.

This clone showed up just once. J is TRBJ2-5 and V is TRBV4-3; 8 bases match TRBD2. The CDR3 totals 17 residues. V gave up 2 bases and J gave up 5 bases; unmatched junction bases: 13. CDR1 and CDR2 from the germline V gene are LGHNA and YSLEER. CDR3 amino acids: CASSQNYSPGGRETQYF. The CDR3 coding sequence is TGCGCCAGCAGCCAAAACTACAGCCCGGGGGGGAGGGAGACCCAGTACTTC.

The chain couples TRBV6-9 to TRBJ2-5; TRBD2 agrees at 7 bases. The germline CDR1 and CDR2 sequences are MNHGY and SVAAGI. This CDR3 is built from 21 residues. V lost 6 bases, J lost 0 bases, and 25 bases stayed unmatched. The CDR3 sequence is CASRRLQPRRVRGLNQETQYF. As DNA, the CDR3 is TGTGCCAGCAGAAGACTCCAGCCTCGTCGGGTGCGGGGGTTAAACCAAGAGACCCAGTACTTC.

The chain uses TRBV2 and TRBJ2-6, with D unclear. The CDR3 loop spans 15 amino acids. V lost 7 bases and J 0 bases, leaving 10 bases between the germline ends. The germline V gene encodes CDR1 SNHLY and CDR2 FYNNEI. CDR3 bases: TGTGCCAGCAAGATGTGGGACTCTGGGGCCAACGTCCTGACTTTC. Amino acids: CASKMWDSGANVLTF.

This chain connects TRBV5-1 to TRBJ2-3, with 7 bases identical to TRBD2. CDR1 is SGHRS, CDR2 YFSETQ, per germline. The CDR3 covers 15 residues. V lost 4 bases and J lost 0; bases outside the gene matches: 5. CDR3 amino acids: CASSRGGLSTDTQYF. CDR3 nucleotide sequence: TGCGCCAGCAGCCGCGGGGGTCTTAGCACAGATACGCAGTATTTT.

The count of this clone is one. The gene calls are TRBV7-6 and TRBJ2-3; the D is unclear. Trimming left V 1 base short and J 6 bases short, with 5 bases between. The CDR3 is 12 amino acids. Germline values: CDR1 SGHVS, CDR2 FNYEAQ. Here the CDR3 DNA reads TGTGCCAGCAGCTTAGTTTCGGATACGCAGTATTTT. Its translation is CASSLVSDTQYF. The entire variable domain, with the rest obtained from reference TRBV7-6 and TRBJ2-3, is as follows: GAGVSQSPRYKVTKRGQDVALRCDPISGHVSLYWYRQALGQGPEFLTYFNYEAQQDKSGLPNDRFSAERPEGSISTLTIQRTEQRDSAMYRCASSLVSDTQYFGPGTRLTVL.

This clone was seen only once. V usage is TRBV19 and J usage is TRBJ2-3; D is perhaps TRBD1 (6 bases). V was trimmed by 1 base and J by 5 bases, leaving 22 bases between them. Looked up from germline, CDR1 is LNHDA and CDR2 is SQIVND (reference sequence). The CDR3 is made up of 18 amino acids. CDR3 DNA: TGTGCCAGTAGTATAGCGGGCCGGAGAGGGGGTGGTGGAGATACGCAGTATTTT. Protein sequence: CASSIAGRRGGGGDTQYF. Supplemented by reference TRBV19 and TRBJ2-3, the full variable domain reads DGGITQSPKYLFRKEGQNVTLSCEQNLNHDAMYWYRQDPGQGLRLIYYSQIVNDFQKGDIAEGYSVSREKKESFPLTVTSAQKNPTAFYLCASSIAGRRGGGGDTQYFGPGTRLTVL.

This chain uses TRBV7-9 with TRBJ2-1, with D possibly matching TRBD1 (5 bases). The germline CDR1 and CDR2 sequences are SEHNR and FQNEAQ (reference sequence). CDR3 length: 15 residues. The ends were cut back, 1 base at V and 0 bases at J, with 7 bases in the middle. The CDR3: CASSLGGHSYNEQFF. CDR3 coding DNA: TGTGCCAGCAGCTTAGGCGGACACTCCTACAATGAGCAGTTCTTC. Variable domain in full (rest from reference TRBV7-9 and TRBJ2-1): DTGVSQNPRHKITKRGQNVTFRCDPISEHNRLYWYRQTLGQGPEFLTYFQNEAQLEKSRLLSDRFSAERPKGSFSTLEIQRTEQGDSAMYLCASSLGGHSYNEQFFGPGTRLTVL.

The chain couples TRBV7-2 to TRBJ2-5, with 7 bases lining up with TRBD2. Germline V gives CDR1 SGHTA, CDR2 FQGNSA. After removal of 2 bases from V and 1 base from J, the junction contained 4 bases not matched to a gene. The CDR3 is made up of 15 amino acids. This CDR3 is CASSLLRGVQETQYF. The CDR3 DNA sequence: TGTGCCAGCAGCTTACTACGGGGGGTCCAAGAGACCCAGTACTTC.

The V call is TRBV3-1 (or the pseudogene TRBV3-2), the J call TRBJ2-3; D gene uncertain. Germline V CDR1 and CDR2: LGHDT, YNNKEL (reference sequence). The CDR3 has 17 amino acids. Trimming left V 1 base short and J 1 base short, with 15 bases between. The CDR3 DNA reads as TGTGCCAGCAGCCAAGTCCTTTCGGAACGAGGCACAGATACGCAGTATTTT. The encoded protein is CASSQVLSERGTDTQYF.

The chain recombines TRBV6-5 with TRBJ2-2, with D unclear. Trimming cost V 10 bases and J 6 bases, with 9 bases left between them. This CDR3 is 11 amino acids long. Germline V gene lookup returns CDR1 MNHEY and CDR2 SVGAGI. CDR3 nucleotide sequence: TGTGCCACTAGAGGCGCCGGGGAGCTGTTTTTT. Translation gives CATRGAGELFF.

The CDR3 nucleotides read TGCAGCGTTGAAGTTCCGGGACAGGAAGCTTTCTTT. Translating it yields CSVEVPGQEAFF. V is TRBV29-1 and J is TRBJ1-1; 7 nucleotides agree with TRBD1. The trim removed 1 base at V and 8 bases at J, leaving 4 bases unmatched. CDR3 size: 12 residues. Germline V gene data show CDR1 as SQVTM and CDR2 as ANQGSEA.

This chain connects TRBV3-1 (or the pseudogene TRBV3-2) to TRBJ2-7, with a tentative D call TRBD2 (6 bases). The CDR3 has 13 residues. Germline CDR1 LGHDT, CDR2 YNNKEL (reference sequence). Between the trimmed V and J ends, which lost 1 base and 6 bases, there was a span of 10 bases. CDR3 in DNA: TGTGCCAGCAGCCAAGGTCCGGGACTCGAGCAGTACTTC. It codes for CASSQGPGLEQYF.

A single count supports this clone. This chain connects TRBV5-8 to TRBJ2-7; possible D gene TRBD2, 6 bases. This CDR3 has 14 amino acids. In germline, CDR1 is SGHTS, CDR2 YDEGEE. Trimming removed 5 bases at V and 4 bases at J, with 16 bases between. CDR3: CASREGPHPYEQYF. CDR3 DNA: TGTGCCAGCAGGGAGGGCCCCCATCCGTACGAGCAGTACTTC.